One and the same sample provided the 7 T cell receptor beta chains below, sequenced in a study of blood T cell repertoires in COVID-19. Profiling relied on immunoSEQ multiplex PCR, and the TCRdb table lists in-frame clones only, not all of them. The data contain tens of thousands of clones, about 80% of them singletons. The material sequenced was peripheral blood. These receptors were obtained from a woman in her 70s with acute or convalescent COVID-19.

V gene TRBV6-5 combines with J gene TRBJ2-1; perhaps TRBD1 as D (6 bases). Germline V CDR1 and CDR2: MNHEY, SVGAGI. CDR3 size: 15 residues. Trimming pared 4 bases from V and 3 bases from J, leaving 13 bases between. This chain's CDR3 is CASSWGQGGYNEQFF. The CDR3 DNA reads TGTGCCAGCAGTTGGGGGCAGGGTGGCTACAATGAGCAGTTCTTC.

This sequence joins TRBV4-3 and TRBJ1-4; 7 bases align to TRBD1. This CDR3 has 15 residues. CDR1 and CDR2 (germline): LGHNA, YSLEER. V shed 8 bases, J shed 2 bases, and the junction held 8 bases outside the gene matches. CDR3 sequence reads: CASGDRDATNEKLFF. The CDR3 nucleotides read TGCGCCAGCGGCGACAGGGACGCGACTAATGAAAAACTGTTTTTT.

The sample holds one count of this clone. For the CDR3, the DNA is TGTGCCAGTAGTATAGCTGGGACAGGGGGCTACGAGCAGTACTTC. Its protein is CASSIAGTGGYEQYF. The V and J genes are TRBV19 and TRBJ2-7, with TRBD1 matching over 11 bases. Per the germline V gene, CDR1 is LNHDA and CDR2 is SQIVND (reference sequence). This CDR3 region has 15 residues. The ends lost 1 base at V and 3 bases at J; junction bases unmatched: 2.

This chain links TRBV27 with TRBJ1-1; D unresolved. Per germline, CDR1 MNHEY and CDR2 SMNVEV (reference sequence). The CDR3 runs 13 residues. Trimming removed 4 bases at V and 3 bases at J, with 9 bases between. In DNA form, the CDR3 reads TGTGCCAGCAGTTATAAGGGAGACACTGAAGCTTTCTTT. Translating it yields CASSYKGDTEAFF.

This chain joins TRBV7-9 and TRBJ1-5; the D gene is possibly TRBD1 (5 bases). Germline CDR1 SEHNR, CDR2 FQNEAQ (reference sequence). Trimming took 5 bases from V and 6 from J, leaving 17 bases between them. CDR3 length: 15 residues. The CDR3 sequence is CASSGDSQGGQPQHF. The CDR3 nucleotides are TGTGCCAGCAGCGGCGATAGTCAGGGTGGTCAGCCCCAGCATTTT.

The chain is built from TRBV6-6 and TRBJ2-3, with D perhaps matching TRBD1 (7 bases). V lost 4 bases, J lost 2 bases, and 13 bases lay in between. The CDR3 covers 15 residues. Germline assignment: CDR1 MNHNY and CDR2 SVGAGI (reference sequence). CDR3 region: CASSLGGQNTDTQYF. DNA of the CDR3: TGTGCCAGCAGTTTGGGGGGACAGAACACAGATACGCAGTATTTT.

The J gene is TRBJ1-2, the V gene TRBV5-5; 7 bases line up with TRBD1. Germline trimming cut 4 bases from V and 5 bases from J; bases unmatched to any gene: 14. The germline V gene has CDR1 SGHKS and CDR2 YYEKEE (reference sequence). The CDR3 is made up of 16 amino acids. In DNA form, the CDR3 reads TGTGCCAGCAGCAAAGACCGACAGGGAGGAGGTTATGGCTACACCTTC. This translates into CASSKDRQGGGYGYTF.